The 21 T cell receptor beta chains reported below all come from one sample, sequenced in a study of T cell repertoires in cytomegalovirus infection. These receptors' targets are unknown. Via MiXCR, TCRdb re-called the reads, giving one row per CDR3 protein. The sample carries about half a million distinct CDR3 sequences, roughly 34% recorded once. The specimen was cultured PBMCs, collected from culture after CMV antigen stimulation. These receptors came from a human donor in good health (CMV status not recorded). Some clones in this sample may be carry-over from other donors' samples.

The chain links TRBV27 to TRBJ1-5, with D perhaps TRBD1 (6 bases). This CDR3 is 14 amino acids long. From germline, CDR1 is MNHEY and CDR2 SMNVEV (reference sequence). Trimming pared 3 bases from V and 3 bases from J, leaving 9 bases between. The CDR3 nucleotides read TGTGCCAGCAGTTTCGCGGGGGCCAATCAGCCCCAGCATTTT. As protein: CASSFAGANQPQHF.

This rearrangement joins TRBV7-2 to TRBJ1-2; D unclear. Germline CDR1 is SGHTA and CDR2 is FQGNSA. The CDR3 is 14 amino acids. V was clipped by 5 bases and J by 5 bases, with 15 bases between them. CDR3 sequence (DNA): TGTGCCAGCAGCCTCGATCCCGGGTTATATGGCTACACCTTC. This codes for CASSLDPGLYGYTF.

The genes are TRBV27 and TRBJ2-5; TRBD2 is a possible D gene (5 bases). The germline V and J ends were trimmed by 5 bases and 2 bases, with 12 bases remaining between them. Germline V gene data show CDR1 as MNHEY and CDR2 as SMNVEV (reference sequence). The CDR3 contains 14 residues. The DNA of the CDR3 is TGTGCCAGCAGTCCGCGGGCCAGACAAGAGACCCAGTACTTC. This sequence encodes CASSPRARQETQYF.

This clonotype was seen more than once but under ten times. The V and J genes are TRBV6-6 and TRBJ1-3; 10 bases agree with TRBD1. The trim removed 2 bases at V and 0 bases at J, leaving 4 bases unmatched. The germline gives CDR1 MNHNY, CDR2 SVGAGI (reference sequence). The CDR3 is 17 residues long. The CDR3 DNA is TGTGCCAGCAGTTACCCGGGACAGGGGTCCTCTGGAAACACCATATATTTT. It is translated as CASSYPGQGSSGNTIYF.

In this sample, this clonotype turned up a few times. The chain employs TRBV7-2 and TRBJ2-1; no firm D call. From germline, CDR1 is SGHTA and CDR2 FQGNSA. The CDR3 spans 16 residues. Deletions cut 0 bases from V and 2 bases from J, with 11 bases between. The CDR3 DNA is TGTGCCAGCAGCTTAGCTTGGTCGAGAGCCTACAATGAGCAGTTCTTC. As protein: CASSLAWSRAYNEQFF.

The chain combines TRBV6-2 or TRBV6-3 with TRBJ2-5; 9 bases line up with TRBD1. The germline V gene has CDR1 MNHEY and CDR2 SVGEGT. Losses at the gene ends were 2 bases for V and 2 bases for J; bases not matched to a gene: 3. This CDR3 is 15 amino acids long. The CDR3 sequence is CASSYGTGLQETQYF. For the CDR3, the DNA is TGTGCCAGCAGTTACGGGACAGGGCTACAAGAGACCCAGTACTTC.

The chain joins TRBV11-2 to TRBJ2-1; D is perhaps TRBD2 (6 bases). Germline lookup yields CDR1 SGHAT and CDR2 FQNNGV. The V end lost 3 bases, the J end lost 7 bases, and 19 bases lay between the germline ends. The CDR3 spans 16 residues. DNA for the CDR3: TGTGCCAGCAGCTTCGGAGGGAGAGCAATCGCGAATGAGCAGTTCTTC. Translated, it gives CASSFGGRAIANEQFF. Variable domain in full (rest from reference TRBV11-2 and TRBJ2-1): EAGVAQSPRYKIIEKRQSVAFWCNPISGHATLYWYQQILGQGPKLLIQFQNNGVVDDSQLPKDRFSAERLKGVDSTLKIQPAKLEDSAVYLCASSFGGRAIANEQFFGPGTRLTVL.

This clonotype has ten or more counts. This chain uses TRBV7-2 with TRBJ2-3; 7 bases are a match to TRBD1. CDR3 length: 14 amino acids. With V trimmed by 5 bases and J by 4 bases, 6 bases remained unmatched. Germline-derived CDR1 and CDR2 are SGHTA and FQGNSA. The CDR3 loop reads CASSRRQGSDTQYF. CDR3 DNA sequence: TGTGCCAGCAGCCGACGACAGGGTTCAGATACGCAGTATTTT.

This clonotype was seen only a few times. The chain has TRBV27 and TRBJ2-1, with TRBD2 as a possible D gene (7 bases). V was shortened by 2 bases and J by 7 bases, with 18 bases between the two germline ends. This CDR3 has 16 residues. From germline, CDR1 is MNHEY and CDR2 SMNVEV (reference sequence). The CDR3 loop is CASSLAGVQGPNEQFF. In DNA, the CDR3 is TGTGCCAGCAGTTTAGCGGGAGTACAGGGTCCGAATGAGCAGTTCTTC.

This clonotype was counted only a few times. The chain joins TRBV7-2 to TRBJ2-5; unclear D gene. The germline V and J ends were trimmed by 10 bases and 5 bases, with 2 bases remaining between them. CDR1 and CDR2 from the germline V gene are SGHTA and FQGNSA. CDR3 length equals 8 residues. Written as DNA, the CDR3 is TGTGCCACGGAGACCCAGTACTTC. This encodes CATETQYF.

This clonotype was recorded a few times. The gene calls are TRBV11-2 and TRBJ2-7; no clear D gene. This CDR3 has 12 amino acids. Per germline, CDR1 SGHAT and CDR2 FQNNGV. Between the trimmed V and J ends, which lost 5 bases and 4 bases, there was a span of 9 bases. The CDR3 here is CASSRKSYEQYV. CDR3 coding DNA: TGTGCCAGCAGCCGGAAATCGTACGAGCAGTACGTC.

The chain uses TRBV19 and TRBJ1-2; D uncertain. Looked up from germline, CDR1 is LNHDA and CDR2 is SQIVND (reference sequence). V was trimmed by 5 bases and J by 10 bases, leaving 14 bases between them. The CDR3 totals 12 residues. The CDR3 DNA reads as TGTGCCAGTAGTGGAAGGTTAAGAGACTACACCTTC. Protein: CASSGRLRDYTF.

This clonotype was detected only a few times. The chain employs TRBV20-1 and TRBJ1-1, with D unclear. Trimming removed 3 bases at V and 5 bases at J, with 13 bases between. Germline V gene data show CDR1 as DFQATT and CDR2 as SNEGSKA (reference sequence). The CDR3 sequence is 13 residues long. The CDR3 spells CSASPVVETEAFF. For the CDR3, the DNA is TGCAGTGCTAGCCCAGTGGTAGAAACTGAAGCTTTCTTT.

The chain has TRBV28 and TRBJ1-4, with TRBD1 matching over 8 bases. Germline lookup yields CDR1 MDHEN and CDR2 SYDVKM. This CDR3 is 13 amino acids long. V trimming: 7 bases; J trimming: 6 bases; junction bases outside the gene matches: 4. The CDR3 sequence is CASNQGAHEKLFF. CDR3 in DNA: TGTGCCAGCAACCAGGGGGCGCATGAAAAACTGTTTTTT.

The chain uses TRBV12-3 or TRBV12-4 and TRBJ2-7; TRBD1 agrees at 11 bases. Trimming took 8 bases from V and 2 from J; bases not matched to a gene: 17. There are 18 residues in the CDR3. CDR3 residues: CASVGPGQGVLAAYEQYF. As DNA, the CDR3 is TGTGCCAGCGTAGGGCCGGGACAGGGGGTCCTAGCGGCCTACGAGCAGTACTTC.

This clonotype was counted a single time. The chain joins TRBV28 to TRBJ1-5; weak D call: TRBD1 (6 bases). This CDR3 is built from 13 residues. Trimming left V 10 bases short and J 11 bases short, with 21 bases between. The germline CDR1 and CDR2 sequences are MDHEN and SYDVKM. CDR3 sequence reads: CATGAGGSESQHF. Written as DNA, the CDR3 is TGTGCCACCGGGGCGGGGGGCTCGGAGTCCCAGCATTTT.

V and J are TRBV7-2 and TRBJ1-6; a weak D match, TRBD1 (6 bases). The CDR3 loop spans 15 amino acids. Trimming shortened V by 1 base and J by 9 bases, and 13 bases separated the two germline ends. Germline CDR1 and CDR2: SGHTA and FQGNSA. CDR3 amino acids: CASSLVARGVSPLHF. The DNA of the CDR3 is TGTGCCAGCAGCTTAGTGGCCAGGGGAGTTTCACCCCTCCACTTT.

Comment on this clonotype: Mismatch with germline at one junction end may stem from a read error. V usage is TRBV4-1 and J usage is TRBJ1-5, with 11 bases aligning to TRBD1. The CDR3 loop spans 14 amino acids. Germline V gene lookup returns CDR1 MGHRA and CDR2 YSYEKL. In nucleotides, the CDR3 is TGTGCCAGCAGCCGGACAGGGGGCTTATCGTCCCAGCATTTT. Its translation: CASSRTGGLSSQHF.

The chain has TRBV4-3 and TRBJ2-5, with TRBD1 as a possible D gene (5 bases). Trimming left V 0 bases short and J 2 bases short, with 13 bases between. The CDR3 has 16 residues. Germline lookup yields CDR1 LGHNA and CDR2 YSLEER. The CDR3 spells CASSQEAGSTQETQYF. The CDR3 DNA is TGCGCCAGCAGCCAAGAGGCAGGGTCGACTCAAGAGACCCAGTACTTC.

CDR3 sequence reads: CASSKKREEYEQYV. The CDR3, as DNA: TGTGCCAGCAGCAAAAAGCGGGAGGAATACGAGCAGTACGTC. V usage is TRBV5-4 and J usage is TRBJ2-7; 9 bases align to TRBD2. V was clipped by 4 bases and J by 4 bases; unmatched bases: 6. Germline CDR1 and CDR2: SGHNT and YYREEE (reference sequence). This CDR3 spans 14 amino acids.

In this sample, this clonotype turned up a few times. The genes are TRBV25-1 and TRBJ2-1, with 10 nucleotides matching TRBD1. The J segment lost 2 bases and the V segment lost 8 bases, leaving 0 bases of the junction unmatched. The CDR3 runs to 13 residues. Germline-derived CDR1 and CDR2 are MGHDK and SYGVNS. The DNA for the CDR3 is TGTGCCAGCGACAGGGGGCCCTACAATGAGCAGTTCTTC. Encoded protein: CASDRGPYNEQFF.